The 15 T cell receptor beta chains listed next were all sequenced from one sample in a study of monozygotic twins with cystic fibrosis. The repertoire was sequenced with immunoSEQ multiplex PCR; TCRdb's copy has only in-frame clones and lacks some. The data show about 14,000 clones, 85% to 95% seen once. The sequencing sample was made of blood. The receptors derive from a girl aged 2-10 years with cystic fibrosis.

Concerning this clone: An end of the junction differs from the germline gene, which may be a read error. V gene TRBV28 combines with J gene TRBJ1-2; D is unresolved. Germline V gene sequence: CDR1 MDHEN, CDR2 SYDVKM. The CDR3 has 9 residues. Here the CDR3 DNA reads TGTGCCAGCAGTTTAGGAAGCCCCTTC. Encoded protein: CASSLGSPF.

This chain uses TRBV18 with TRBJ2-7; D call uncertain. Deletions cut 0 bases from V and 2 bases from J, with 8 bases between. This CDR3 spans 14 amino acids. CDR1 is KGHSH and CDR2 is LQKENI in the germline V gene. The CDR3 DNA reads TGTGCCAGCTCACCACCGGGGAAGGCCTACGAGCAGTACTTC. This encodes CASSPPGKAYEQYF.

This chain uses TRBV28 with TRBJ2-7; D is perhaps TRBD2 (6 bases). The CDR3 extends over 15 amino acids. The germline CDR1 and CDR2 sequences are MDHEN and SYDVKM. The V gene lost 4 bases and the J gene lost 4 bases, with 17 bases spanning the gap. CDR3 residues: CASSYPKGGIYEQYF. The CDR3 coding sequence is TGTGCCAGCAGTTACCCCAAAGGAGGGATTTACGAGCAGTACTTC.

V usage is TRBV6-5 and J usage is TRBJ1-1; no firm D call. V lost 0 bases, J lost 2 bases, and 10 bases lay in between. Looked up from germline, CDR1 is MNHEY and CDR2 is SVGAGI. The CDR3 totals 15 residues. CDR3: CASSYSKVPNTEAFF. The CDR3 DNA reads TGTGCCAGCAGTTACTCGAAGGTACCCAACACTGAAGCTTTCTTT.

V usage is TRBV28 and J usage is TRBJ1-2; a weak D match, TRBD1 (5 bases). V lost 4 bases to trimming and J lost 2 bases, with 17 bases between them. The CDR3 has 16 residues. The germline CDR1 and CDR2 sequences are MDHEN and SYDVKM. The CDR3 sequence is CASSSLGVTPNYGYTF. The CDR3 DNA follows: TGTGCCAGCAGTTCCTTGGGGGTCACCCCAAACTATGGCTACACCTTC.

This chain joins TRBV30 and TRBJ1-2, with D possibly matching TRBD1 (5 bases). Germline V gene sequence: CDR1 GTSNPN, CDR2 SVGIG (reference sequence). The CDR3 runs to 15 residues. Trimming shortened V by 2 bases and J by 4 bases, and 17 bases separated the two germline ends. The CDR3 DNA follows: TGTGCCTGGAGTAGGACTGGGGACGTCCGCTATGGCTACACCTTC. It encodes CAWSRTGDVRYGYTF.

This chain uses TRBV2 with TRBJ2-7; 10 bases are a match to TRBD2. The CDR3 extends over 15 amino acids. The germline V gene has CDR1 SNHLY and CDR2 FYNNEI. With V trimmed by 1 base and J by 2 bases, 2 bases remained unmatched. Here the CDR3 reads CASSEGTSGTYEQYF. Written as DNA, the CDR3 is TGTGCCAGCAGTGAAGGGACTAGCGGTACCTACGAGCAGTACTTC. Using reference TRBV2 and TRBJ2-7 for the parts outside the CDR3, the full variable domain is EPEVTQTPSHQVTQMGQEVILRCVPISNHLYFYWYRQILGQKVEFLVSFYNNEISEKSEIFDDQFSVERPDGSNFTLKIRSTKLEDSAMYFCASSEGTSGTYEQYFGPGTRLTVT.

The chain recombines TRBV21-1 with TRBJ2-3. TRBV21-1 is noted as a pseudogene. The CDR3 length is 14 residues. Here the CDR3 reads CASRPLAGTDTQYF. The CDR3 nucleotides read TGTGCCAGCAGACCCCTCGCTGGGACAGATACGCAGTATTTT.

This chain links TRBV5-4 with TRBJ1-1, with a possible D match to TRBD1 (6 bases). Germline CDR1 and CDR2: SGHNT and YYREEE (reference sequence). V lost 4 bases, J lost 0 bases, and 13 bases lay in between. The CDR3 length is 15 residues. CDR3 bases: TGTGCCAGCAGCCCGATCGGGGGGCTGAACACTGAAGCTTTCTTT. This sequence encodes CASSPIGGLNTEAFF.

CDR3 amino acids: CASSGGHPWGYEQYF. The CDR3 DNA is TGTGCCAGCAGTGGGGGACACCCGTGGGGCTACGAGCAGTACTTC. V and J are TRBV6-5 and TRBJ2-7; D perhaps matches TRBD1 (6 bases). The CDR3 totals 15 residues. Germline CDR1 MNHEY, CDR2 SVGAGI. Deletions cut 5 bases from V and 3 bases from J, with 17 bases between.

The V gene is TRBV30, the J gene TRBJ2-5; the D gene is possibly TRBD1 (5 bases). V was shortened by 3 bases and J by 2 bases, with 10 bases between the two germline ends. The CDR3 length is 13 residues. The germline V gene has CDR1 GTSNPN and CDR2 SVGIG (reference sequence). The DNA of the CDR3 is TGTGCCTGGAGCACGACAGTGCAAGAGACCCAGTACTTC. It is translated as CAWSTTVQETQYF.

The CDR3 here is CASSPGTWDEQFF. The CDR3 DNA is TGCGCCAGCAGCCCGGGCACATGGGATGAGCAGTTCTTC. The V call is TRBV4-3, the J call TRBJ2-1, with D uncertain. V shed 4 bases and J shed 8 bases, with 12 bases lying between them. CDR1 LGHNA and CDR2 YSLEER come from the germline V gene. The CDR3 is 13 amino acids.

The chain links TRBV9 to TRBJ2-2; tentatively, D is TRBD2 (6 bases). V dropped 2 bases and J dropped 13 bases, with 21 bases sitting between them. Germline V gives CDR1 SGDLS, CDR2 YYNGEE. The CDR3 runs to 15 residues. The CDR3 loop is CASSVAERAERVLFF. CDR3 coding DNA: TGTGCCAGCAGCGTTGCGGAGCGGGCCGAACGAGTGCTGTTTTTT.

This sequence joins TRBV5-5 and TRBJ1-4; 9 bases match TRBD1. The V gene's germline CDR1 is SGHKS and CDR2 YYEKEE (reference sequence). This CDR3 contains 12 residues. With V trimmed by 3 bases and J by 17 bases, 8 bases remained unmatched. The CDR3 region is CASSSLQGACFF. CDR3 in DNA: TGTGCCAGCAGCTCGCTACAGGGGGCATGTTTTTTT.

V is TRBV2 and J is TRBJ2-1, with D unclear. The ends were cut back, 7 bases at V and 7 bases at J, with 20 bases in the middle. The CDR3 sequence is 15 residues long. Germline-derived CDR1 and CDR2 are SNHLY and FYNNEI. CDR3 DNA: TGTGCCAGCAACCCACCCATAAACCTTAGGAATGAGCAGTTCTTC. This sequence encodes CASNPPINLRNEQFF.